Reported below is one T cell receptor beta chain. The PCR made use of 60 Vbeta and 13 Jbeta primers. Using immunoSEQ multiplex PCR, the repertoire was profiled, and TCRdb retains in-frame clones only, with some absent. The sample holds about 67,000 clones, approximately 71% seen once. The entry originates in a study of cytomegalovirus exposure and HLA in healthy donors. The CDR3 runs 18 residues. V lost 3 bases and J lost 5; bases outside the gene matches: 14. CDR1 SQVTM and CDR2 ANQGSEA come from the germline V gene. V gene TRBV29-1 combines with J gene TRBJ2-2; TRBD2 matches 11 bases. The TCR was taken from a woman aged 30 to 39 in good health and CMV-seronegative. The specimen was PBMCs. CDR3 region: CSVDQRGSGGAWTGELFF. The CDR3 DNA follows: TGCAGCGTTGATCAGCGGGGTAGCGGGGGGGCATGGACCGGGGAGCTGTTTTTT.